These 23 T cell receptor beta chains originate from one sample sequenced in a study of blood T cell repertoires in COVID-19. Profiled with immunoSEQ multiplex PCR; TCRdb holds only in-frame clones, not every one. In the table there are approximately 220,000 clones, around four fifths of which are singletons. The sample comprised PBMCs or T cells enriched from blood (not recorded which). The receptors stem from a woman aged 50 to 60 who had been exposed to COVID-19.

This sequence joins TRBV19 and TRBJ1-3; a possible D gene is TRBD1 (5 bases). Germline V CDR1 and CDR2: LNHDA, SQIVND (reference sequence). The V end lost 4 bases, the J end lost 1 base, and 5 bases lay between the germline ends. The CDR3 loop spans 13 amino acids. Here the CDR3 DNA reads TGTGCCAGTAGTAGGACATCTGGAAACACCATATATTTT. It is translated as CASSRTSGNTIYF. Full variable domain (remainder filled in from reference TRBV19 and TRBJ1-3): DGGITQSPKYLFRKEGQNVTLSCEQNLNHDAMYWYRQDPGQGLRLIYYSQIVNDFQKGDIAEGYSVSREKKESFPLTVTSAQKNPTAFYLCASSRTSGNTIYFGEGSWLTVV.

This rearrangement joins TRBV6-5 to TRBJ1-2, with D maybe TRBD1 (5 bases). The germline gives CDR1 MNHEY, CDR2 SVGAGI. The CDR3 runs to 13 residues. V was clipped by 5 bases and J by 4 bases, with 11 bases between them. The CDR3 DNA reads TGTGCCAGCAGTCCCCGCGGGGCCTATGGCTACACCTTC. Protein product: CASSPRGAYGYTF.

CDR3 protein: CASSGGVTEAFF. CDR3 coding DNA: TGCGCCAGCAGCGGAGGGGTGACTGAAGCTTTCTTT. The chain has TRBV5-1 and TRBJ1-1, with TRBD1 as a possible D gene (5 bases). The CDR3 totals 12 residues. Trimming removed 4 bases from V and 5 bases from J, with 9 bases in between. The V gene's germline CDR1 is SGHRS and CDR2 YFSETQ. Complete variable domain (other parts from reference TRBV5-1 and TRBJ1-1): KAGVTQTPRYLIKTRGQQVTLSCSPISGHRSVSWYQQTPGQGLQFLFEYFSETQRNKGNFPGRFSGRQFSNSRSEMNVSTLELGDSALYLCASSGGVTEAFFGQGTRLTVV.

The DNA of the CDR3 is TGTGCCAGCAGCTTAGACTCGGAGAACAATGAGCAGTTCTTC. Translated: CASSLDSENNEQFF. V gene TRBV11-2 combines with J gene TRBJ2-1; D remains unclear. The V and J ends lost 0 bases and 5 bases respectively, with 8 bases between them. Germline V lookup: CDR1 SGHAT, CDR2 FQNNGV. This CDR3 spans 14 amino acids. Full variable domain (rest looked up from reference TRBV11-2 and TRBJ2-1): EAGVAQSPRYKIIEKRQSVAFWCNPISGHATLYWYQQILGQGPKLLIQFQNNGVVDDSQLPKDRFSAERLKGVDSTLKIQPAKLEDSAVYLCASSLDSENNEQFFGPGTRLTVL.

V and J are TRBV5-4 and TRBJ1-1, with D maybe TRBD1 (5 bases). The CDR3 spans 16 residues. V was clipped by 0 bases and J by 0 bases, with 12 bases between them. CDR1 is SGHNT, CDR2 YYREEE, per germline (reference sequence). CDR3 loop: CASSLGGRNLNTEAFF. The CDR3 region has the DNA TGTGCCAGCAGCTTGGGGGGCAGAAACTTGAACACTGAAGCTTTCTTT.

The CDR3 here is CASSSYSTGNSPLHF. CDR3 bases: TGTGCCAGCAGCTCTTATTCTACAGGGAATTCACCCCTCCACTTT. The gene calls are TRBV7-9 and TRBJ1-6, with a weak D call TRBD1 (6 bases). The CDR3 is made up of 15 amino acids. With 4 bases removed from V and 7 bases from J, the gap between germline ends came to 14 bases. CDR1 is SEHNR and CDR2 is FQNEAQ in the germline V gene (reference sequence).

This rearrangement joins TRBV6-1 to TRBJ2-2, with D possibly matching TRBD2 (5 bases). The CDR3 runs 11 residues. The V end was cut by 10 bases, the J end by 5 bases, with 8 bases between. Germline V gene data show CDR1 as MNHNS and CDR2 as SASEGT. The CDR3 region has the DNA TGTGCCACTTGGAGGACCGGGGAGCTGTTTTTT. The encoded protein is CATWRTGELFF.

The CDR3 sequence: CASSIDSRNTEAFF. The CDR3 bases are TGTGCCAGTAGTATAGATTCGAGGAACACTGAAGCTTTCTTT. J is TRBJ1-1 and V is TRBV19, with D unresolved. The germline gives CDR1 LNHDA, CDR2 SQIVND (reference sequence). V gave up 0 bases and J gave up 1 base, with 6 bases separating them. The CDR3 loop spans 14 amino acids.

The chain employs TRBV24-1 and TRBJ1-1; 10 bases match TRBD1. After removal of 7 bases from V and 5 bases from J, the junction contained 6 bases not matched to a gene. Germline-derived CDR1 and CDR2 are KGHDR and SFDVKD. This CDR3 has 14 residues. The CDR3 DNA reads TGTGCCACCAGGTCCGGGACAGGGGAAACTGAAGCTTTCTTT. Its protein product is CATRSGTGETEAFF.

The chain carries TRBV4-3 and TRBJ1-6; D unresolved. CDR3 size: 15 residues. Germline V gene data show CDR1 as LGHNA and CDR2 as YSLEER. Trimming removed 4 bases at V and 4 bases at J, with 11 bases between. CDR3 DNA: TGCGCCAGCAGCCCCGAGGCAGCTTATAATTCACCCCTCCACTTT. Protein sequence: CASSPEAAYNSPLHF.

The CDR3 sequence: CASSSQETGANVLTF. For the CDR3, the DNA is TGTGCCAGCAGCTCCCAGGAAACTGGGGCCAACGTCCTGACTTTC. This rearrangement joins TRBV6-5 to TRBJ2-6; D gene unclear. V dropped 6 bases and J dropped 2 bases, with 11 bases sitting between them. Per germline, CDR1 MNHEY and CDR2 SVGAGI. CDR3 length: 15 residues.

This clone showed up just once. Other DNA sequences in the sample encode the same CDR3. The chain couples TRBV10-2 to TRBJ1-1; D unresolved. This CDR3 comprises 14 residues. Trimming stripped 2 bases from V and 5 bases from J, with 12 bases between. Germline CDR1 and CDR2: WSHSY and SAAADI. CDR3 in amino acids: CASSEPGMGTEAFF. The CDR3 nucleotides read TGCGCCAGCAGTGAGCCGGGGATGGGGACTGAAGCTTTCTTT.

In its sample, this clone was seen once. V usage is TRBV9 and J usage is TRBJ1-1; the D gene is possibly TRBD1 (6 bases). The CDR3 runs 14 residues. Germline CDR1 is SGDLS and CDR2 is YYNGEE. V lost 3 bases, J lost 1 base, and 10 bases lay in between. CDR3 coding DNA: TGTGCCAGCAGCGCGGGGACAACGAACACTGAAGCTTTCTTT. The encoded protein is CASSAGTTNTEAFF.

The rearrangement uses TRBV7-8 and TRBJ2-1; TRBD2 might be the D (5 bases). Looked up from germline, CDR1 is SGHVS and CDR2 is FQNEAQ. The CDR3 totals 14 residues. The germline V and J ends were trimmed by 5 bases and 7 bases, with 15 bases remaining between them. CDR3 protein: CASSESYPGNEQFF. For the CDR3, the DNA is TGTGCCAGCAGCGAAAGCTACCCGGGGAATGAGCAGTTCTTC.

This clone has a single count. The rearrangement uses TRBV6-5 and TRBJ1-5, with 8 positions matching TRBD1. Trimming at V came to 0 bases and at J to 10 bases, leaving 8 bases not matched to a gene. Germline loops: CDR1 MNHEY, CDR2 SVGAGI. The CDR3 loop spans 15 amino acids. This CDR3 reads CASSYSGTGVPPQHF. CDR3 in DNA: TGTGCCAGCAGTTACTCTGGGACAGGTGTACCACCCCAGCATTTT.

The chain has TRBV18 and TRBJ1-3; unclear D gene. Germline V CDR1 and CDR2: KGHSH, LQKENI. This CDR3 comprises 16 residues. The V end lost 0 bases, the J end lost 6 bases, and 15 bases lay between the germline ends. The CDR3 region is CASSPPQRKVENTIYF. The CDR3 DNA sequence: TGTGCCAGCTCACCACCGCAGCGGAAAGTCGAAAACACCATATATTTT.

This clone was observed many times. The junction departs from the called germline gene at one end, perhaps through a read error. V gene TRBV6-1 combines with J gene TRBJ1-2; 9 bases agree with TRBD1. The CDR3 loop spans 10 amino acids. Germline V gene sequence: CDR1 MNHNS, CDR2 SASEGT. CDR3 sequence: CASSEWDRVF. For the CDR3, the DNA is TGTGCCAGCAGTGAGTGGGACAGGGTCTTC.

The chain carries TRBV3-1 (or the pseudogene TRBV3-2) and TRBJ2-3; 7 nucleotides match TRBD2. The CDR3 spans 14 residues. V dropped 1 base and J dropped 5; count of bases not matched to a gene: 3. The V gene's germline CDR1 is LGHDT and CDR2 YNNKEL (reference sequence). In nucleotides, the CDR3 is TGTGCCAGCAGCCAAGTCTGGGGGGGAGATACGCAGTATTTT. As protein: CASSQVWGGDTQYF.

The chain employs TRBV7-9 and TRBJ1-1; TRBD1 is a possible D gene (6 bases). The germline V gene encodes CDR1 SEHNR and CDR2 FQNEAQ (reference sequence). With 5 bases removed from V and 9 bases from J, the gap between germline ends came to 10 bases. CDR3 length equals 11 residues. The DNA for the CDR3 is TGTGCCAGCAGCCAGGACAGTAAAGCTTTCTTT. As protein: CASSQDSKAFF.

The chain couples TRBV4-3 to TRBJ1-1; TRBD1 matches at 7 bases. The CDR3 extends over 15 amino acids. Germline trimming cut 0 bases from V and 4 bases from J; bases unmatched to any gene: 5. Germline V gene lookup returns CDR1 LGHNA and CDR2 YSLEER. The CDR3 DNA follows: TGCGCCAGCAGCCAAGAGGGCCCAGGGGGCACTGAAGCTTTCTTT. This sequence encodes CASSQEGPGGTEAFF.

The rearrangement links TRBV9 to TRBJ2-1, with TRBD2 matching 9 bases. V shed 3 bases and J 6 bases; nucleotides not matched to a gene: 7. Germline-derived CDR1 and CDR2 are SGDLS and YYNGEE. The CDR3 runs 15 residues. CDR3 nucleotide sequence: TGTGCCAGCAGCGCCGGGACTAGCCGAAGCAATGAGCAGTTCTTC. This encodes CASSAGTSRSNEQFF.

This clone was counted once. This chain connects TRBV19 to TRBJ1-1; no reliable D call. This CDR3 has 13 residues. The ends were cut back, 2 bases at V and 0 bases at J, with 4 bases in the middle. In germline, CDR1 is LNHDA, CDR2 SQIVND (reference sequence). The CDR3 is CASSINLNTEAFF. As DNA, the CDR3 is TGTGCCAGTAGTATAAACTTGAACACTGAAGCTTTCTTT. The entire variable domain, with the rest obtained from reference TRBV19 and TRBJ1-1, is as follows: DGGITQSPKYLFRKEGQNVTLSCEQNLNHDAMYWYRQDPGQGLRLIYYSQIVNDFQKGDIAEGYSVSREKKESFPLTVTSAQKNPTAFYLCASSINLNTEAFFGQGTRLTVV.

This sequence joins TRBV5-4 and TRBJ1-1; D might be TRBD1 (5 bases). The germline gives CDR1 SGHNT, CDR2 YYREEE (reference sequence). Trimming removed 1 base at V and 0 bases at J, with 7 bases between. The CDR3 is 14 amino acids. CDR3 nucleotides: TGTGCCAGCAGCTTGACAGGATTGAACACTGAAGCTTTCTTT. It specifies CASSLTGLNTEAFF.